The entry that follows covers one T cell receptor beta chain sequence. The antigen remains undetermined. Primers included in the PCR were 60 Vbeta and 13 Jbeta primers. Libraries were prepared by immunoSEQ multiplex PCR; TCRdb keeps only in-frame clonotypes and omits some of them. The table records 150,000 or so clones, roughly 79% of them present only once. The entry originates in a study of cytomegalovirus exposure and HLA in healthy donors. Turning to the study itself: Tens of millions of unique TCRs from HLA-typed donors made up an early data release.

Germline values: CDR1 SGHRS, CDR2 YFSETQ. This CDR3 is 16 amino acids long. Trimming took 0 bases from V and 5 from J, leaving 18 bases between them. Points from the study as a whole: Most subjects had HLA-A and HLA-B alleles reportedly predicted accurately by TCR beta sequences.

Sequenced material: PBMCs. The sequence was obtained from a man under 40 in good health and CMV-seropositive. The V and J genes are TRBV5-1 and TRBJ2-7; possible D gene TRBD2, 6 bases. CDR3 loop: CASSLARRGGGHEQYF. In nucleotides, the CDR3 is TGCGCCAGCAGCTTGGCCCGAAGGGGAGGCGGCCACGAGCAGTACTTC.